The clone carrying this TCR beta chain was counted once. Its antigen is as yet unknown. V was pared by 8 bases and J by 2 bases, with 11 bases of the junction left unmatched. CDR1 and CDR2 from the germline V gene are MGHDK and SYGVNS. This CDR3 is built from 15 residues. These data originate in a study of cytomegalovirus exposure and HLA in healthy donors. 60 Vbeta and 13 Jbeta primers were used in PCR. Some clones are missing from TCRdb's copy, which holds only in-frame ones; the method was immunoSEQ multiplex PCR. The sample contains over 120,000 clones, around 70% of which appear only once. Study outcomes and limitations: Later work associated fewer than 20,000 TCR beta sequences with HLA alleles at 0.05 false discovery rate. A later analysis by the authors found several of the most significant clusters apparently linked to common viral pathogens. A later analysis linked a missense DCLRE1C variant to TCR beta V- and J-gene trimming.

Donors in the study were healthy people who gave bone marrow. Sequenced: PBMCs. The chain joins TRBV25-1 to TRBJ1-1, with TRBD1 identical over 7 bases. This sequence originates from a woman aged 55-75 years in good health and CMV-seropositive. The CDR3 DNA is TGTGCCAGCCTTAGCAGGGACAGAAGAAACACTGAAGCTTTCTTT. Encoded protein: CASLSRDRRNTEAFF.